This record looks at one T cell receptor (beta chain) sequence and its context. The sample belongs to a study of OX40 agonist ivuxolimab in advanced cancers. Produced via immunoSEQ multiplex PCR; TCRdb's table is partial and in-frame only. This table holds approximately 82,000 clones, just under 95% found once. The junction had 6 bases not matched to a gene; V was cut back by 8 bases and J by 8 bases. Germline CDR1 SEHNR, CDR2 FQNEAQ (reference sequence). This CDR3 comprises 13 residues. Source: CD4+ or CD8+ T cells sorted from blood, taken in a trial of the OX40 agonist ivuxolimab. The chain is built from TRBV7-9 and TRBJ1-6, with 7 bases fitting TRBD1. The sequence was collected from an adult with an advanced solid tumor such as melanoma, head and neck, liver or kidney cancer. CDR3 amino acids: CASPDRADSPLHF. The CDR3 DNA reads as TGTGCCAGCCCTGACAGGGCTGATTCACCCCTCCACTTT.